The entry that follows covers one T cell receptor (beta chain) sequence. Antigen: not known. The data belong to a study of response to subunit inactivated influenza vaccine. Study-wide results and limits: Authors suggested each seasonal influenza vaccination recruits few new T cells.

The CDR3 extends over 17 amino acids. Germline V gene sequence: CDR1 LGHNA, CDR2 YSLEER. Trimming removed 1 base from V and 4 bases from J, with 17 bases in between. TCRdb passed the RT-PCR reads through MiXCR, listing each CDR3 protein once. The repertoire has 650,000 to 800,000 distinct CDR3 sequences, roughly 14% of them found once; the top ten carry less than 7%. This TCR was recovered from a man aged 50 to 59 who received an inactivated influenza vaccine. The sample was PBMCs from blood, taken roughly 2 weeks before vaccination. J is TRBJ1-3 and V is TRBV4-3; D perhaps matches TRBD1 (6 bases). CDR3 DNA sequence: TGCGCCAGCAGCCAAGGGCTCCAAACAGGGTCCGGAAACACCATATATTTT. It specifies CASSQGLQTGSGNTIYF.